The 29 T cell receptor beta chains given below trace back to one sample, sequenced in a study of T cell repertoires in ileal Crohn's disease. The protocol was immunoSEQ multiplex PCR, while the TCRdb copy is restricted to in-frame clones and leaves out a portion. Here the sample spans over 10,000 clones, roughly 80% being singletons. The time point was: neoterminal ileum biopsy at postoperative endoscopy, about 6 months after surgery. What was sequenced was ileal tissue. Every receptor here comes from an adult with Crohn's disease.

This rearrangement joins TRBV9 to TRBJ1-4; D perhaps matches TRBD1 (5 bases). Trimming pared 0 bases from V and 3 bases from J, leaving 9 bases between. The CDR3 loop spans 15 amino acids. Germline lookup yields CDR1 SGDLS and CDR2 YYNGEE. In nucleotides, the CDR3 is TGTGCCAGCAGCGTAGTCTGGGGGGCTAATGAAAAACTGTTTTTT. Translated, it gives CASSVVWGANEKLFF.

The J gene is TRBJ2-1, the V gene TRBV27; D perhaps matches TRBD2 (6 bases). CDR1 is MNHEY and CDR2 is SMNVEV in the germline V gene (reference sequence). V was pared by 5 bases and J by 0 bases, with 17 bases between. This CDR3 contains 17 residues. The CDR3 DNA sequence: TGTGCCAGCAGTCCCCTTCCCGGGAGTAGCTCCTACAATGAGCAGTTCTTC. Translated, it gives CASSPLPGSSSYNEQFF.

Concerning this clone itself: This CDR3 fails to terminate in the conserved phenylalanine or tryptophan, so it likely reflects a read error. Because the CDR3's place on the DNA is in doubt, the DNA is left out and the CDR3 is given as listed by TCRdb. The CDR3 sequence: CASSRKPGLTMKI. The chain has TRBV5-6 and TRBJ1-1. From its first to its last residue, the CDR3 has 13 amino acids. CDR1 SGHDT and CDR2 YYEEEE come from the germline V gene.

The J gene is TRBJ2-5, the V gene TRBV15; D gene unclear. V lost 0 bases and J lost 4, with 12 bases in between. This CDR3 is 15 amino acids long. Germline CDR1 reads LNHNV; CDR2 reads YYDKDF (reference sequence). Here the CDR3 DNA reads TGTGCCACCAGCAGAGATAATTCGGGTCCAGAGACCCAGTACTTC. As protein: CATSRDNSGPETQYF.

CDR3 residues: CASSTGLAVSTDTQYF. DNA for the CDR3: TGTGCCAGTAGTACGGGACTAGCCGTAAGCACAGATACGCAGTATTTT. V and J are TRBV19 and TRBJ2-3; 9 bases align to TRBD2. The CDR3 extends over 16 amino acids. V shed 4 bases and J 0 bases; nucleotides not matched to a gene: 5. In germline, CDR1 is LNHDA, CDR2 SQIVND (reference sequence).

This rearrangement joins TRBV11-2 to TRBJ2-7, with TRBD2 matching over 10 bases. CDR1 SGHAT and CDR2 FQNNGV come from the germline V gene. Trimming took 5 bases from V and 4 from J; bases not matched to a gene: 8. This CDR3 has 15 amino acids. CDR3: CASSRLSSGSYEQYF. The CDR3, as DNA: TGTGCCAGCAGCCGACTATCTAGCGGGAGTTACGAGCAGTACTTC.

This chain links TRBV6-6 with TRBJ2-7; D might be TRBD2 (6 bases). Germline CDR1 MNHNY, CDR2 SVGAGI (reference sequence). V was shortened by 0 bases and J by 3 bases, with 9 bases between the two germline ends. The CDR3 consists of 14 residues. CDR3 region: CASSYSRAGYEQYF. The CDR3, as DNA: TGTGCCAGCAGTTACTCCCGAGCGGGCTACGAGCAGTACTTC.

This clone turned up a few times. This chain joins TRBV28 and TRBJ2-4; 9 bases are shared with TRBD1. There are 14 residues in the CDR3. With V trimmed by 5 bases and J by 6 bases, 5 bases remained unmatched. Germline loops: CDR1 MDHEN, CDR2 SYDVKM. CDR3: CASSGDRVGNIQYF. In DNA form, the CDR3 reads TGTGCCAGCAGTGGGGACAGGGTGGGAAACATTCAGTACTTC.

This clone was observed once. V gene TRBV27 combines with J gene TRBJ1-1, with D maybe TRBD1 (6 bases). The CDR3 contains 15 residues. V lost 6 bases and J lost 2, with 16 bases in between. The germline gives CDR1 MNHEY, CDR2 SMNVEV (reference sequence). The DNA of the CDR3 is TGTGCCAGCAGCCCTTTCGGACAGATTAACACTGAAGCTTTCTTT. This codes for CASSPFGQINTEAFF.

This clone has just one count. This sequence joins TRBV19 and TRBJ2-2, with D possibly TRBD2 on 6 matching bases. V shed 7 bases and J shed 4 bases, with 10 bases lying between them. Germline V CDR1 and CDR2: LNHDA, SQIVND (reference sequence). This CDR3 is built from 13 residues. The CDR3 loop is CASIGGGTGELFF. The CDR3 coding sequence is TGTGCCAGTATCGGGGGAGGCACCGGGGAGCTGTTTTTT.

CDR3 residues: CASSELGGEAYEQYF. Here the CDR3 DNA reads TGTGCCAGCAGTGAATTGGGGGGGGAGGCCTACGAGCAGTACTTC. This chain connects TRBV6-1 to TRBJ2-7; 7 bases agree with TRBD2. Germline CDR1 reads MNHNS; CDR2 reads SASEGT. The V and J ends lost 2 bases and 2 bases, in that order; junction bases with no gene match: 6. The CDR3 is made up of 15 amino acids.

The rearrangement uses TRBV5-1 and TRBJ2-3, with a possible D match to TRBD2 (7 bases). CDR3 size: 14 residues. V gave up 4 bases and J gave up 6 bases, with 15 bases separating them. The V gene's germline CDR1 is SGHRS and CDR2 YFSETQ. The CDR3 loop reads CASSEQKGGDTQYF. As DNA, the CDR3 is TGCGCCAGCAGCGAGCAAAAGGGGGGGGATACGCAGTATTTT.

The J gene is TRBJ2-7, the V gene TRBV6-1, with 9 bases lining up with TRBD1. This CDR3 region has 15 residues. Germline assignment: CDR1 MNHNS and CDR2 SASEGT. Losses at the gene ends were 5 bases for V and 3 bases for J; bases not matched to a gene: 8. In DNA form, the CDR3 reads TGTGCCAGCAGTCAAGACAGGGGGTTTAACTACGAGCAGTACTTC. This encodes CASSQDRGFNYEQYF.

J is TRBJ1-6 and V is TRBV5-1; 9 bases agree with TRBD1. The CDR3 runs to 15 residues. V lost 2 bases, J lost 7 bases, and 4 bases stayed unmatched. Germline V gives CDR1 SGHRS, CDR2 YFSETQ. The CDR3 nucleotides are TGCGCCAGCAGCTTTGAGGGACAGGGAAATTCACCCCTCCACTTT. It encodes CASSFEGQGNSPLHF.

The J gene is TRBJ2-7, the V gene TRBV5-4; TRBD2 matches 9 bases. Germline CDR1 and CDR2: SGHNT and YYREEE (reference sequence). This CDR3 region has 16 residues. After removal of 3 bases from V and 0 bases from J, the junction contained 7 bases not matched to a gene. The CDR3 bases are TGTGCCAGCAGCTCATCGCTAGCGGGACCCTCCTACGAGCAGTACTTC. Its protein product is CASSSSLAGPSYEQYF.

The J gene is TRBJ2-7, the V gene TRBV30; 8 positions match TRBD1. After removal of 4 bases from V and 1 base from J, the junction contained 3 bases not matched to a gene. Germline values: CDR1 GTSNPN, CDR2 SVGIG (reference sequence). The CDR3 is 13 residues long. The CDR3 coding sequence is TGTGCCTGGACCGGGGACAGGTCCTACGAGCAGTACTTC. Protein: CAWTGDRSYEQYF.

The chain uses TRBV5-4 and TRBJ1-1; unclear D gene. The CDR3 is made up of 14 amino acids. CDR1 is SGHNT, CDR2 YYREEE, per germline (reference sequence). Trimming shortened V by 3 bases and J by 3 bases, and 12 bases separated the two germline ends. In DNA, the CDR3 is TGTGCCAGCAGCTCCCGGAGGAGGGACACTGAAGCTTTCTTT. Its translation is CASSSRRRDTEAFF.

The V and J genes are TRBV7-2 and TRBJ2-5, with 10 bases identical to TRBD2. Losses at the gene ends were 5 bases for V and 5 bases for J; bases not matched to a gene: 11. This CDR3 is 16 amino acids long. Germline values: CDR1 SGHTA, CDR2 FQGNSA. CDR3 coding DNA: TGTGCCAGCAGCCTCCAAGCGGGAGGGGGGAAGGAGACCCAGTACTTC. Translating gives CASSLQAGGGKETQYF.

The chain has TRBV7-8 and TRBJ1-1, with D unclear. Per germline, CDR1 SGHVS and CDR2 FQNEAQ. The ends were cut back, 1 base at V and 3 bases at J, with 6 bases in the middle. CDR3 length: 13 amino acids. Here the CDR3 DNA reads TGTGCCAGCAGCTTAGGTCAATACACTGAAGCTTTCTTT. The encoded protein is CASSLGQYTEAFF.

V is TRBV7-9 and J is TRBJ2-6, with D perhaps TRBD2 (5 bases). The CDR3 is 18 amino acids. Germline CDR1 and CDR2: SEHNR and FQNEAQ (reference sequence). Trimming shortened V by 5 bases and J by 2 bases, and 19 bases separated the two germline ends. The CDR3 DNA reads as TGTGCCAGCAGCCCCACGGACTGGAGCCCTCCTGGGGCCAACGTCCTGACTTTC. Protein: CASSPTDWSPPGANVLTF. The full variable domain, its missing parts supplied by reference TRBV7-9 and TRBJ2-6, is DTGVSQNPRHKITKRGQNVTFRCDPISEHNRLYWYRQTLGQGPEFLTYFQNEAQLEKSRLLSDRFSAERPKGSFSTLEIQRTEQGDSAMYLCASSPTDWSPPGANVLTFGAGSRLTVL.

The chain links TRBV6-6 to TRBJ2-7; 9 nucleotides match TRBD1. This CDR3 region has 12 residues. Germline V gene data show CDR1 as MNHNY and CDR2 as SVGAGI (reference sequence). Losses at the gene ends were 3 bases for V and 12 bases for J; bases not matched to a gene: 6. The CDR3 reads CASSYSKDRGYF. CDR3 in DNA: TGTGCCAGCAGTTATAGCAAGGACAGGGGGTACTTC.

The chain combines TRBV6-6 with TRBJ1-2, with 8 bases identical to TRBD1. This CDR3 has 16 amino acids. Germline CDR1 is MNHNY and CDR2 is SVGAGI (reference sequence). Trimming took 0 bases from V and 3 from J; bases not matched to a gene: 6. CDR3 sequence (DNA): TGTGCCAGCAGTTACTCGGCAGGGGGCGTCGACTATGGCTACACCTTC. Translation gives CASSYSAGGVDYGYTF.

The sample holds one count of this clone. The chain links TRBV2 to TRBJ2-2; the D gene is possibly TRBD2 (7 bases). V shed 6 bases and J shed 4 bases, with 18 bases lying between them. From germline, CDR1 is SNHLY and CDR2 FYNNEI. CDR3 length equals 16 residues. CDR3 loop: CASSPMGGRGTGELFF. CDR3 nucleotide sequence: TGTGCCAGCAGCCCCATGGGGGGGCGGGGCACCGGGGAGCTGTTTTTT.

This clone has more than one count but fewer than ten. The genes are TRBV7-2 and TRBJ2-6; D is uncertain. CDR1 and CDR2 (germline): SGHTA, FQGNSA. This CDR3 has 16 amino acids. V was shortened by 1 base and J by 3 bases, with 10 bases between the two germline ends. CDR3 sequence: CASSLVRSVGANVLTF. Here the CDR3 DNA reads TGTGCCAGCAGCTTAGTGAGGTCAGTTGGGGCCAACGTCCTGACTTTC.

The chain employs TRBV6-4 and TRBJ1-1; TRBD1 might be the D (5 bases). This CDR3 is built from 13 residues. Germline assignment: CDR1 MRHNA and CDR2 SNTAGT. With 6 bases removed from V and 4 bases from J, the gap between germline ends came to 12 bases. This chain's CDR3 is CASRAGQATEAFF. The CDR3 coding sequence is TGTGCCAGCAGGGCAGGGCAGGCCACTGAAGCTTTCTTT.

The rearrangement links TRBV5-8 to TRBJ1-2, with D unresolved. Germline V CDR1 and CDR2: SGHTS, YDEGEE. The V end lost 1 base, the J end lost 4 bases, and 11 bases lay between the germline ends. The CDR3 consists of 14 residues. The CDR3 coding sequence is TGTGCCAGCAGCTTGTTACGGGGAGGCTATGGCTACACCTTC. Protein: CASSLLRGGYGYTF.

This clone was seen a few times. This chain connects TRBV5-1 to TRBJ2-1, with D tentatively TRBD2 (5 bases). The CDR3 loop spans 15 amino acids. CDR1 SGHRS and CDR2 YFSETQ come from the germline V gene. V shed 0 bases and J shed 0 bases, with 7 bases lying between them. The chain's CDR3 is CASSLEGSSYNEQFF. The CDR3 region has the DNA TGCGCCAGCAGCTTGGAAGGGAGCTCCTACAATGAGCAGTTCTTC. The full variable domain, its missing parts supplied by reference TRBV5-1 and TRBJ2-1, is KAGVTQTPRYLIKTRGQQVTLSCSPISGHRSVSWYQQTPGQGLQFLFEYFSETQRNKGNFPGRFSGRQFSNSRSEMNVSTLELGDSALYLCASSLEGSSYNEQFFGPGTRLTVL.

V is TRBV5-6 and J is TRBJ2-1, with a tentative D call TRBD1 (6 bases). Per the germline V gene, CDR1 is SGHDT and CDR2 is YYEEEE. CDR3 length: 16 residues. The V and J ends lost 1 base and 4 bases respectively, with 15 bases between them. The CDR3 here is CASSLPGTRPYNEQFF. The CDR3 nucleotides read TGTGCCAGCAGCTTGCCGGGGACACGTCCTTACAATGAGCAGTTCTTC.

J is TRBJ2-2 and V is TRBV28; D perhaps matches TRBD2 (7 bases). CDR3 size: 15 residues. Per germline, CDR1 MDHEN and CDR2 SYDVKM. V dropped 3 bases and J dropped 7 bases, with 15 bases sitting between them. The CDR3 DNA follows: TGTGCCAGCAGTTTGAGGGGGGGCCCGGGCGGGGAGCTGTTTTTT. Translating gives CASSLRGGPGGELFF.